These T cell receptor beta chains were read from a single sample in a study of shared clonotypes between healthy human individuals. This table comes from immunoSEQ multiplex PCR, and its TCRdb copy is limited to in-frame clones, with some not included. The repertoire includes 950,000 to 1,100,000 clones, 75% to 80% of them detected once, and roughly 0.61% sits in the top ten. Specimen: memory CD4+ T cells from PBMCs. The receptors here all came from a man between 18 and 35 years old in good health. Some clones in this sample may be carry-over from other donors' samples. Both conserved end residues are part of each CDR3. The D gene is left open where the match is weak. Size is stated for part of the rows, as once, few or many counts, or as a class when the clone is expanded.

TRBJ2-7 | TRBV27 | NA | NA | CASSFGAGRGSYEQYF | TGTGCCAGCAGTTTTGGGGCCGGGAGAGGTTCCTACGAGCAGTACTTC
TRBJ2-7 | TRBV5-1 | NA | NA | CASSVRSDYEQYF | TGCGCCAGCAGCGTTCGTAGCGACTACGAGCAGTACTTC
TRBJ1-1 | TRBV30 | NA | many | CAWSEDTKNTEAFF | TGTGCCTGGAGTGAGGACACTAAGAACACTGAAGCTTTCTTT
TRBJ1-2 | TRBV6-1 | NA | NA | CASSVLGYGYTF | TGTGCCAGCAGTGTGTTGGGATATGGCTACACCTTC
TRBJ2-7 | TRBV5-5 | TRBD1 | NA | CASSFSGAGTGGTAQYF | TGTGCCAGCAGCTTTTCGGGCGCCGGGACAGGGGGGACTGCGCAGTACTTC
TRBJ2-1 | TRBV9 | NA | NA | CASSARLDRNAGEQFF | TGTGCCAGCAGTGCCCGACTAGACCGAAATGCGGGTGAGCAGTTCTTC
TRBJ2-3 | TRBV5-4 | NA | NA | CASSLGFGGTDTQYF | TGTGCCAGCAGCTTGGGATTCGGGGGCACAGATACGCAGTATTTT
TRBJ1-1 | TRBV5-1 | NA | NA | CASSSPGVPEAFF | TGCGCCAGCAGCTCCCCAGGGGTCCCTGAAGCTTTCTTT
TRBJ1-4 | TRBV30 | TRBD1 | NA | CAWGTGGEEKLFF | TGTGCCTGGGGGACAGGAGGAGAGGAAAAACTGTTTTTT
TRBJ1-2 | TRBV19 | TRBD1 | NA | CASSMTGGVGYTF | TGTGCCAGTAGTATGACAGGGGGAGTTGGCTACACCTTC
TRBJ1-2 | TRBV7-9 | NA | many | CASSFMSEGYTF | TGTGCCAGCAGCTTCATGTCTGAAGGCTACACCTTC
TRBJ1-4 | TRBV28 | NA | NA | CASSWVDEKLFF | TGTGCCAGCAGTTGGGTGGACGAAAAACTGTTTTTT
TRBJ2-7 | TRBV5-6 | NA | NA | CASSLYDGAGRIPYEQYF | TGTGCCAGCAGCTTGTATGATGGAGCAGGACGGATACCCTACGAGCAGTACTTC
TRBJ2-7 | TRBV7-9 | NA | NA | CASSAWGRFSYEQYF | TGTGCCAGCTCAGCCTGGGGGAGGTTCTCCTACGAGCAGTACTTC